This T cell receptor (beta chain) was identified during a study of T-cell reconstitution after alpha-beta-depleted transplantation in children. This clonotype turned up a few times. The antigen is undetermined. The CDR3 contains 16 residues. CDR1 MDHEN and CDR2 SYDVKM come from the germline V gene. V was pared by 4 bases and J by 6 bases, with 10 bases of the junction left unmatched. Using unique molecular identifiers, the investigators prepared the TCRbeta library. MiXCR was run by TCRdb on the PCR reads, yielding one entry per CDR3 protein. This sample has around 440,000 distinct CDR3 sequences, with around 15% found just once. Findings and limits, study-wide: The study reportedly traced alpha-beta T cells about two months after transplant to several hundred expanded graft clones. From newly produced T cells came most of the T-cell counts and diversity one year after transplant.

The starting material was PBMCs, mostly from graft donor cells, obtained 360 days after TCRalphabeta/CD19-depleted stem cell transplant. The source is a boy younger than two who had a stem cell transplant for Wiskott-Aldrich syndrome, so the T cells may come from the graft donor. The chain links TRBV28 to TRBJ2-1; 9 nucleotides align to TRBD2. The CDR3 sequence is CASSSPGLASFNEQFF. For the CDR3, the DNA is TGTGCCAGCAGTTCACCGGGACTAGCATCTTTCAATGAGCAGTTCTTC. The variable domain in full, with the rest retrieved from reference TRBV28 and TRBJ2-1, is DVKVTQSSRYLVKRTGEKVFLECVQDMDHENMFWYRQDPGLGLRLIYFSYDVKMKEKGDIPEGYSVSREKKERFSLILESASTNQTSMYLCASSSPGLASFNEQFFGPGTRLTVL.